This TCR beta chain was profiled in a study of CD8+ T cells in alopecia areata. Study context: Those patients who were treated received oral tofacitinib, which was given at 5 to 10 mg twice daily for moderate-to-severe alopecia areata.

Investigators sorted PBMCs to obtain both CD4+ and CD8+ T cells. Extraction of RNA preceded its reverse transcription into cDNA, which served as the sequencing template. Using immunoSEQ multiplex PCR, the repertoire was profiled, and TCRdb retains in-frame clones only, with some absent. Among 100,000 to 150,000 clones listed, roughly 50% were seen once. This specimen consisted of CD8+ T cells sorted from blood, obtained at week 0. The origin of this receptor is a human donor with alopecia areata.

CDR3: CASSYGTGYEQYF. The CDR3 DNA is TGTGCCAGCAGCTACGGGACAGGGTACGAGCAGTACTTC. The rearrangement links TRBV11-2 to TRBJ2-7; 9 bases are a match to TRBD1. The CDR3 is 13 amino acids. Germline CDR1 and CDR2: SGHAT and FQNNGV. V lost 4 bases and J lost 4; bases outside the gene matches: 2.